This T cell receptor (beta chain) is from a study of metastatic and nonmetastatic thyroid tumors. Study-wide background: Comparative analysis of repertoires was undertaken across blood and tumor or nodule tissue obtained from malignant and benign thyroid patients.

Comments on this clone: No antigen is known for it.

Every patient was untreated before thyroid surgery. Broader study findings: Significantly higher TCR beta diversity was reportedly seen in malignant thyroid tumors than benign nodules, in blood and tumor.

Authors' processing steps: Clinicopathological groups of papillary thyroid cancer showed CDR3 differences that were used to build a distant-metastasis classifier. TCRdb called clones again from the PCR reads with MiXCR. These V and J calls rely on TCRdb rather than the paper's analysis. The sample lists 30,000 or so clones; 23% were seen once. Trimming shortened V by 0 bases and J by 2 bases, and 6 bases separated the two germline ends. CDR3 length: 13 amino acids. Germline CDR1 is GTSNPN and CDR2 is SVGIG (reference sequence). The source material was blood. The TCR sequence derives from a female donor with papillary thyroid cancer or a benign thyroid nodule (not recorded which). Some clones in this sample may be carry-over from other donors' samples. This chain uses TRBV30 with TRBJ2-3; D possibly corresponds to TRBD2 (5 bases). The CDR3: CAWSVLDTDTQYF. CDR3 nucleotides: TGTGCCTGGAGTGTACTAGACACAGATACGCAGTATTTT.